The T cell receptor (beta chain) described here comes from a study of cytomegalovirus exposure and HLA in healthy donors. In regard to this clone: As yet, its antigen is unknown.

The CDR3 runs 16 residues. V gave up 5 bases and J gave up 3 bases; unmatched junction bases: 11. Germline loops: CDR1 SNHLY, CDR2 FYNNEI. With 60 Vbeta and 13 Jbeta primers, the PCR was carried out. Sequencing used immunoSEQ multiplex PCR; TCRdb keeps in-frame clones, though not all of them. The table includes fewer than 200,000 clones, approximately 82% detected once. Study results and caveats: The study put 150 or so TCR beta chains on its list as cytomegalovirus-associated. Researchers reported in a later analysis that a missense DCLRE1C variant was tied to TCR beta V- and J-gene trimming.

The receptor's source is a woman aged 25-40 years in good health and CMV-seronegative. The chain is built from TRBV2 and TRBJ1-1; the match to TRBD1 covers 8 bases. Sequencing was done on a sample of PBMCs. CDR3 in amino acids: CASSWQGAKGYTEAFF. CDR3 DNA: TGTGCCAGCAGTTGGCAGGGGGCCAAGGGGTACACTGAAGCTTTCTTT.